This T cell receptor (beta chain) was sequenced for a study of graft-versus-host responses after intestinal transplantation. CDR1 and CDR2 (germline): MNHEY, SVGAGI. The ends lost 4 bases at V and 7 bases at J; junction bases unmatched: 6. CDR3 length equals 15 residues. Details on this clone: Its specificity is not known.

The assay was immunoSEQ multiplex PCR, and TCRdb's table has in-frame clones only and misses some. The sample lists fewer than 65,000 clones, 89% seen once, with approximately 0.56% in the top ten. Source: unstimulated CD4+ T cells sorted from spleen or lymph node cells, taken before transplant. The receptor was isolated from a human donor who was the organ donor for an intestinal transplant. The chain links TRBV6-5 to TRBJ2-7; TRBD2 matches at 14 bases. CDR3 coding DNA: TGTGCCAGCAGTTCAAGACTAGCGGGAGGGGGGGAGCAGTACTTC. It codes for CASSSRLAGGGEQYF.